This T cell receptor beta chain is from a study of blood T cell repertoires in COVID-19. The CDR3 is 16 residues long. Germline CDR1 is SGHKS and CDR2 is YYEKEE (reference sequence). The junction had 8 bases not matched to a gene; V was cut back by 4 bases and J by 2 bases. Sequenced by immunoSEQ multiplex PCR; TCRdb stores in-frame clones only, minus some. The sample records about 140,000 clones, roughly 88% being singletons. The chain carries TRBV5-5 and TRBJ2-3, with TRBD1 matching 9 bases. The TCR originated in a woman in her sixties or seventies with acute or convalescent COVID-19. Material for sequencing was peripheral blood. CDR3 DNA sequence: TGTGCCAGCAGCCAAACAAGGACAGGGGCCACAGATACGCAGTATTTT. Protein sequence: CASSQTRTGATDTQYF.